The clone carrying this TCR beta chain showed up many times. Its antigen is undetermined. V lost 8 bases, J lost 5 bases, and 10 bases stayed unmatched. This CDR3 contains 13 residues. Germline values: CDR1 DFQATT, CDR2 SNEGSKA (reference sequence). cDNA was made by 5'RACE with 10-nucleotide random UMIs. TCRdb itself ran the 5' RACE reads through MiXCR, one entry per CDR3 protein. Among tens of thousands of distinct CDR3 sequences, roughly 2% were seen once, and the ten largest hold around 2.1%. These data come from a study of neurological immune-mediated disorders. General study results and limits: The expanded clones of different subjects shared no CDR3 amino acid sequences (suggesting private repertoires in all groups). The phylogenetic placement of 18 of 34 multiple sclerosis patients' repertoires in one related-CDR3 cluster constitutes a possible signature.

This sequence was found in a woman in her thirties or forties with multiple sclerosis. What was sequenced was PBMCs. The chain is built from TRBV20-1 and TRBJ1-2; 8 nucleotides align to TRBD1. CDR3 region: CSTSGGAKYGYTF. The CDR3 nucleotides read TGCAGTACTTCAGGGGGCGCGAAGTATGGCTACACCTTC.